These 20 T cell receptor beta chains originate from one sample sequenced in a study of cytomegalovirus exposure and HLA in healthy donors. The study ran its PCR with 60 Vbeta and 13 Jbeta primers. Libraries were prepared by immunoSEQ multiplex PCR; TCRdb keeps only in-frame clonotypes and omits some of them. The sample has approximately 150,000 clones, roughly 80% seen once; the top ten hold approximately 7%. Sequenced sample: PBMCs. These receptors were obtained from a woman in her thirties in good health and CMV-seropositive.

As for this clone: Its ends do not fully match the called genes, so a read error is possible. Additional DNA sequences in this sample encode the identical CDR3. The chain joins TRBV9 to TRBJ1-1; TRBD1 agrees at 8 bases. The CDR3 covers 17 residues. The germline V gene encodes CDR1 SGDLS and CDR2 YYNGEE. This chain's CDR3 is CASSVGDRTYGRAEAFF. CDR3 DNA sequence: TGCGCCAGCAGCGTTGGGGACAGGACGTACGGAAGGGCTGAAGCTTTCTTT.

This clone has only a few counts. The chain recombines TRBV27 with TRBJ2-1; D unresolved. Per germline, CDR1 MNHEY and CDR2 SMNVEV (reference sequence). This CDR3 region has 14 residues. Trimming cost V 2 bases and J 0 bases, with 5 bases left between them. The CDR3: CASSLISSYNEQFF. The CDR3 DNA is TGTGCCAGCAGTTTAATTAGCTCCTACAATGAGCAGTTCTTC.

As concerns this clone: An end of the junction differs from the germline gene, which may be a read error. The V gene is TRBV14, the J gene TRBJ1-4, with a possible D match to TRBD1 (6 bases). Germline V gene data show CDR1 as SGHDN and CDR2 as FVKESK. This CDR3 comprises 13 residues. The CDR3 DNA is TGTGCCAGCAGCCAAGGGCCGACAGGCCTATCTAAGTTT. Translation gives CASSQGPTGLSKF. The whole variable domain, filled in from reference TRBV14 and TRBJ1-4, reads EAGVTQFPSHSVIEKGQTVTLRCDPISGHDNLYWYRRVMGKEIKFLLHFVKESKQDESGMPNNRFLAERTGGTYSTLKVQPAELEDSGVYFCASSQGPTGLSKFGSGTQLSVL.

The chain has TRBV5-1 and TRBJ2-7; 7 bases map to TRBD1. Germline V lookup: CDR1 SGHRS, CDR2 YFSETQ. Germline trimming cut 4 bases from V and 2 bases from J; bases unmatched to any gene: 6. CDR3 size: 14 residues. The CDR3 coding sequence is TGCGCCAGCAGCCGTCGGGACAGTGCCTACGAGCAGTACTTC. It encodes CASSRRDSAYEQYF.

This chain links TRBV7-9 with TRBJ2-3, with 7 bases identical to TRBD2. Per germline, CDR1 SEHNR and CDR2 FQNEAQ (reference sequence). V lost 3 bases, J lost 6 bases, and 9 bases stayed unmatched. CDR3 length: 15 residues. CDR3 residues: CASSFQGGGTDTQYF. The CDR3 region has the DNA TGTGCCAGCAGCTTCCAGGGCGGGGGTACTGATACGCAGTATTTT.

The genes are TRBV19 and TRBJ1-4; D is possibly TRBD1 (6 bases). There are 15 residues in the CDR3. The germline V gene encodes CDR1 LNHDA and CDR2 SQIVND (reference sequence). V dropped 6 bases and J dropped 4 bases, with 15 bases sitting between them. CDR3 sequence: CASSPGGLYNEKLFF. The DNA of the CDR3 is TGTGCCAGTAGCCCGGGGGGCCTCTATAATGAAAAACTGTTTTTT.

The CDR3 loop reads CASSPRGQPEETQYF. In nucleotides, the CDR3 is TGCGCCAGCAGCCCCAGGGGGCAGCCCGAAGAGACCCAGTACTTC. V gene TRBV4-1 combines with J gene TRBJ2-5, with TRBD1 identical over 8 bases. Trimming cost V 4 bases and J 3 bases; bases outside gene matches: 7. There are 15 residues in the CDR3. In germline, CDR1 is MGHRA, CDR2 YSYEKL.

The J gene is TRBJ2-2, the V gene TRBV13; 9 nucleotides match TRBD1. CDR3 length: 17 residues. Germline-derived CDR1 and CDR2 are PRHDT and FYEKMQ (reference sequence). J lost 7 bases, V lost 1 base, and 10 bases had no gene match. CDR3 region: CASSLERRDRVHGELFF. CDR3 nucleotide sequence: TGTGCCAGCAGCTTAGAGCGACGGGACAGGGTCCACGGGGAGCTGTTTTTT.

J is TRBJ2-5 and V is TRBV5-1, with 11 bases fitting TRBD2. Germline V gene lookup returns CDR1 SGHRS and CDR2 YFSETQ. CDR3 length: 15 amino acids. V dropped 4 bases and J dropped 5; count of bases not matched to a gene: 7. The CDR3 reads CASSITSGGRETQYF. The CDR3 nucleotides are TGCGCCAGCAGCATCACTAGCGGGGGACGCGAGACCCAGTACTTC.

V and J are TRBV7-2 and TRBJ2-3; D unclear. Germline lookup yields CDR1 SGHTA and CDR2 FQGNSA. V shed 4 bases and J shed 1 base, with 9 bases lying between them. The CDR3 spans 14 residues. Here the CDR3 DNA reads TGTGCCAGCAGCTCCCGTGGCCGCACAGATACGCAGTATTTT. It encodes CASSSRGRTDTQYF.

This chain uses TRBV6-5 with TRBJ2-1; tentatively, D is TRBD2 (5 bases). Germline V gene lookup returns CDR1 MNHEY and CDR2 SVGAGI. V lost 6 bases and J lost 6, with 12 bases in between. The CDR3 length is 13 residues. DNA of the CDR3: TGTGCCAGCAGAAGACTATCCCGCAATGAGCAGTTCTTC. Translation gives CASRRLSRNEQFF.

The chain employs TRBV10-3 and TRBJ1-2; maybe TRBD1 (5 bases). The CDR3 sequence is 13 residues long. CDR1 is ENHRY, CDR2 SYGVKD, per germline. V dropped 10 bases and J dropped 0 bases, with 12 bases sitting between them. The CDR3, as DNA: TGTGCCACCCAGGGTCCTCCTAACTATGGCTACACCTTC. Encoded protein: CATQGPPNYGYTF.

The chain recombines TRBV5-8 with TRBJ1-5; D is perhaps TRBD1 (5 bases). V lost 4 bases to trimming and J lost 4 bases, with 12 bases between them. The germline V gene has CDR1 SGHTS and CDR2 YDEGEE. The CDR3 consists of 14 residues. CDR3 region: CASSPLGGNQPQHF. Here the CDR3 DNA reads TGTGCCAGCAGCCCGCTTGGGGGGAATCAGCCCCAGCATTTT.

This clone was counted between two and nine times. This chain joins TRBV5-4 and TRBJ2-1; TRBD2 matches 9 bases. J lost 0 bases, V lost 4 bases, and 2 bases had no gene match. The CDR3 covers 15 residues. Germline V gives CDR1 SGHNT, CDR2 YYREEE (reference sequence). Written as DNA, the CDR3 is TGTGCCAGCAGCGAGACTAGCGGCTCCTACAATGAGCAGTTCTTC. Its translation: CASSETSGSYNEQFF.

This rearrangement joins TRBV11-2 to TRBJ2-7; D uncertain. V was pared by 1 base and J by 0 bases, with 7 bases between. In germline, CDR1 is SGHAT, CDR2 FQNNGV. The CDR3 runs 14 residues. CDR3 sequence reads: CASSLGGSSYEQYF. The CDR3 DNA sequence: TGTGCCAGCAGCTTAGGAGGCAGCTCCTACGAGCAGTACTTC.

The CDR3 spells CASSRTGGWETQYF. The CDR3 DNA follows: TGTGCCAGCAGTAGGACGGGAGGTTGGGAGACCCAGTACTTC. The V and J genes are TRBV2 and TRBJ2-5; 7 positions match TRBD2. The CDR3 is 14 residues long. Per germline, CDR1 SNHLY and CDR2 FYNNEI. Trimming cost V 5 bases and J 5 bases; bases outside gene matches: 8.

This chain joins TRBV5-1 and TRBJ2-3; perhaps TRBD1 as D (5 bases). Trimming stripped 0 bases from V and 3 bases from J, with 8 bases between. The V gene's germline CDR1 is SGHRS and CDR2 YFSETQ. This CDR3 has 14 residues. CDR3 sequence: CASSLVQGTDTQYF. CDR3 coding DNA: TGCGCCAGCAGCTTGGTGCAGGGAACAGATACGCAGTATTTT.

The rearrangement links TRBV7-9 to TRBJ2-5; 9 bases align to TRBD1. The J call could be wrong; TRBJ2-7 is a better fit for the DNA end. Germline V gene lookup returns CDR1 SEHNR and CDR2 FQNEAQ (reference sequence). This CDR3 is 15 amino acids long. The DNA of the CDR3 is TGTGCCAGCAGCATACAACAGGGGGCCCCCTACGAGCAGTACTTC. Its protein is CASSIQQGAPYEQYF.

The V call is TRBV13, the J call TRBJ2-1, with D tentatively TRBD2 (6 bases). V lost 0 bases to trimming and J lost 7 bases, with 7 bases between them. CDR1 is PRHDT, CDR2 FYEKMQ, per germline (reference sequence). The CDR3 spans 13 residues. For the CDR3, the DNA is TGTGCCAGCAGCTTAGGGGGGGGTAATGAGCAGTTCTTC. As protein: CASSLGGGNEQFF.

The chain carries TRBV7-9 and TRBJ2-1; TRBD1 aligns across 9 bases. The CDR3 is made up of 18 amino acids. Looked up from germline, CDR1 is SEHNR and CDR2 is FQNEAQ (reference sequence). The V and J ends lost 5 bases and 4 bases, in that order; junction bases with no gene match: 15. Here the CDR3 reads CASSPPGQGPTFYNEQFF. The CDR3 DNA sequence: TGTGCCAGCAGCCCGCCGGGACAGGGTCCGACCTTTTACAATGAGCAGTTCTTC.